The 24 T cell receptor beta chains below all came from one sample that was sequenced in a study of healthy donors' naive CD4 and CD8 T cells. Starting from 500 ng of total RNA, TCR libraries were made with linear amplification. TCRdb re-called the reads with MiXCR, one entry per CDR3 protein. The sample yields some 190,000 distinct CDR3 sequences, about 70% seen once. Specimen: naive CD4+ and CD8+ T cells sorted from blood, pooled from several donors. Receptor source: a pool of human donors in good health; the sample pools cells from several healthy donors.

This clonotype was observed a handful of times. The V and J genes are TRBV29-1 and TRBJ1-1; D remains ambiguous. The CDR3 is 11 amino acids. Germline V gene sequence: CDR1 SQVTM, CDR2 ANQGSEA. The germline V and J ends were trimmed by 3 bases and 4 bases, with 6 bases remaining between them. The CDR3 coding sequence is TGCAGCGTTGAGGGTCCCACTGAAGCTTTCTTT. This codes for CSVEGPTEAFF.

The chain employs TRBV14 and TRBJ1-1; weak D call: TRBD1 (5 bases). Germline V CDR1 and CDR2: SGHDN, FVKESK. Trimming left V 4 bases short and J 3 bases short, with 9 bases between. This CDR3 is built from 13 residues. DNA of the CDR3: TGTGCCAGCAGCCTCTGGGGGGACACTGAAGCTTTCTTT. Translated, it gives CASSLWGDTEAFF.

The V gene is TRBV19, the J gene TRBJ1-6; D ambiguous. This CDR3 is built from 13 residues. Germline V gives CDR1 LNHDA, CDR2 SQIVND (reference sequence). V was pared by 1 base and J by 10 bases, with 8 bases between. Here the CDR3 reads CASSIGSSSPLHF. CDR3 in DNA: TGTGCCAGTAGTATAGGATCGTCGTCACCCCTCCACTTT.

This chain uses TRBV6-5 with TRBJ1-6; D not certain. The CDR3 totals 16 residues. The germline V and J ends were trimmed by 2 bases and 5 bases, with 13 bases remaining between them. The V gene's germline CDR1 is MNHEY and CDR2 SVGAGI. The CDR3 is CASSYLPLQNNSPLHF. In DNA, the CDR3 is TGTGCCAGCAGTTACCTTCCATTACAGAATAATTCACCCCTCCACTTT.

The sample holds a few counts of this clonotype. The CDR3 nucleotides are TGCAGCGCCAGGACAGCCATTGGCTACACCTTC. Protein product: CSARTAIGYTF. This sequence joins TRBV29-1 and TRBJ1-2; tentative D call: TRBD1 (6 bases). CDR1 SQVTM and CDR2 ANQGSEA come from the germline V gene. Trimming took off 7 bases at V and 7 bases at J, with 13 bases between the two ends. The CDR3 has 11 residues. The whole variable domain, filled in from reference TRBV29-1 and TRBJ1-2, reads SAVISQKPSRDICQRGTSLTIQCQVDSQVTMMFWYRQQPGQSLTLIATANQGSEATYESGFVIDKFPISRPNLTFSTLTVSNMSPEDSSIYLCSARTAIGYTFGSGTRLTVV.

This clonotype was counted only a few times. The chain recombines TRBV19 with TRBJ2-2; the D is unclear. The V end was cut by 5 bases, the J end by 8 bases, with 9 bases between. Germline values: CDR1 LNHDA, CDR2 SQIVND (reference sequence). The CDR3 covers 12 residues. DNA for the CDR3: TGTGCCAGTAGTCCCCTGCTTGGGGAGCTGTTTTTT. The encoded protein is CASSPLLGELFF.

The chain combines TRBV20-1 with TRBJ1-4; the D is unclear. The germline gives CDR1 DFQATT, CDR2 SNEGSKA (reference sequence). V was cut by 2 bases and J by 3 bases, with 13 bases left in between. The CDR3 is 15 residues long. This CDR3 is CSARPTSGPNEKLFF. In DNA, the CDR3 is TGCAGTGCTAGACCCACCTCCGGGCCTAATGAAAAACTGTTTTTT.

The V call is TRBV20-1, the J call TRBJ2-1; 10 bases line up with TRBD2. The CDR3 runs to 16 residues. The J segment lost 4 bases and the V segment lost 2 bases, leaving 8 bases of the junction unmatched. The germline CDR1 and CDR2 sequences are DFQATT and SNEGSKA (reference sequence). CDR3 sequence (DNA): TGCAGTGCTAGATCCTTGACTAGCGGGCTTTACAATGAGCAGTTCTTC. It yields the protein CSARSLTSGLYNEQFF.

This rearrangement joins TRBV27 to TRBJ2-7; no clear D. The CDR3 has 14 residues. V gave up 3 bases and J gave up 6 bases, with 15 bases separating them. Germline values: CDR1 MNHEY, CDR2 SMNVEV (reference sequence). The CDR3 spells CASSFGPGGLEQYF. DNA of the CDR3: TGTGCCAGCAGTTTTGGGCCCGGTGGGCTCGAGCAGTACTTC.

This clonotype appeared a single time. The chain carries TRBV29-1 and TRBJ2-7; the match to TRBD2 covers 8 bases. Looked up from germline, CDR1 is SQVTM and CDR2 is ANQGSEA. This CDR3 has 13 residues. J was trimmed by 5 bases and V by 1 base; bases with no gene match: 4. In DNA form, the CDR3 reads TGCAGCGTTGAAGGGACTAGCTTACACGAGCAGTACTTC. It yields the protein CSVEGTSLHEQYF.

This clonotype was picked up a small number of times. The chain combines TRBV6-5 with TRBJ1-5; a weak D match, TRBD1 (5 bases). The germline V and J ends were trimmed by 4 bases and 6 bases, with 16 bases remaining between them. From germline, CDR1 is MNHEY and CDR2 SVGAGI. This CDR3 contains 15 residues. CDR3 sequence reads: CASSLGVGGGQPQHF. The DNA of the CDR3 is TGTGCCAGCAGTTTAGGGGTGGGAGGTGGTCAGCCCCAGCATTTT.

The chain uses TRBV29-1 and TRBJ1-2; unclear D gene. The V end was cut by 4 bases, the J end by 8 bases, with 14 bases between. Looked up from germline, CDR1 is SQVTM and CDR2 is ANQGSEA. This CDR3 has 12 residues. The CDR3 region is CSVGRHPEGYTF. CDR3 nucleotide sequence: TGCAGCGTTGGTCGGCACCCGGAAGGCTACACCTTC.

V gene TRBV19 combines with J gene TRBJ2-7, with 9 bases identical to TRBD1. V gave up 8 bases and J gave up 2 bases; unmatched junction bases: 10. The CDR3 extends over 15 amino acids. Per the germline V gene, CDR1 is LNHDA and CDR2 is SQIVND (reference sequence). The CDR3 spells CASAPGQGTTYEQYF. The CDR3 DNA reads TGTGCCAGTGCGCCCGGACAGGGGACAACCTACGAGCAGTACTTC.

The V gene is TRBV27, the J gene TRBJ2-5; weak D call: TRBD1 (6 bases). Trimming removed 0 bases from V and 5 bases from J, with 10 bases in between. This CDR3 contains 14 residues. Germline V gives CDR1 MNHEY, CDR2 SMNVEV (reference sequence). Written as DNA, the CDR3 is TGTGCCAGCAGTTTATCGGACAGTTGGGAGACCCAGTACTTC. This encodes CASSLSDSWETQYF.

This clonotype was observed a few times. The rearrangement uses TRBV29-1 and TRBJ2-1, with 8 bases matching TRBD1. The CDR3 is 11 amino acids. V lost 7 bases to trimming and J lost 8 bases; unmatched junction nucleotides: 4. The germline CDR1 and CDR2 sequences are SQVTM and ANQGSEA. For the CDR3, the DNA is TGCAGCGCCGGACAGGGCGATGAGCAGTTCTTC. Encoded protein: CSAGQGDEQFF.

The J gene is TRBJ1-6, the V gene TRBV5-4; D is ambiguous. V was trimmed by 1 base and J by 8 bases, leaving 7 bases between them. Germline V lookup: CDR1 SGHNT, CDR2 YYREEE (reference sequence). The CDR3 loop spans 13 amino acids. This chain's CDR3 is CASSLSWDSPLHF. The CDR3 DNA follows: TGTGCCAGCAGCTTGTCTTGGGATTCACCCCTCCACTTT.

This chain connects TRBV29-1 to TRBJ2-4, with D perhaps given as TRBD1 or TRBD2 (6 bases each). Germline CDR1 and CDR2: SQVTM and ANQGSEA. CDR3 length: 12 residues. Trimming removed 0 bases at V and 16 bases at J, with 16 bases between. In nucleotides, the CDR3 is TGCAGCGTTGAAGATCTGAGGGGGGACTTTTACTTC. This translates into CSVEDLRGDFYF. Full variable domain (outside the CDR3, taken from reference TRBV29-1 and TRBJ2-4): SAVISQKPSRDICQRGTSLTIQCQVDSQVTMMFWYRQQPGQSLTLIATANQGSEATYESGFVIDKFPISRPNLTFSTLTVSNMSPEDSSIYLCSVEDLRGDFYFGAGTRLSVL.

This clonotype has just one count. The chain employs TRBV6-2 or TRBV6-3 and TRBJ2-3; either TRBD1 or TRBD2 may fit D (6 bases each). V was clipped by 6 bases and J by 3 bases, with 16 bases between them. CDR1 is MNHEY and CDR2 is SVGEGT in the germline V gene. This CDR3 contains 15 residues. As DNA, the CDR3 is TGTGCCAGCAGCCAAGGGGGGAGTTGGACAGATACGCAGTATTTT. Its protein product is CASSQGGSWTDTQYF.

V usage is TRBV19 and J usage is TRBJ2-1; unclear D gene. CDR1 is LNHDA, CDR2 SQIVND, per germline (reference sequence). Trimming removed 6 bases at V and 7 bases at J, with 10 bases between. The CDR3 consists of 12 residues. The CDR3 DNA follows: TGTGCCAGTAGCCAAGAACCTAATGAGCAGTTCTTC. Amino acid sequence: CASSQEPNEQFF. Supplemented by reference TRBV19 and TRBJ2-1, the full variable domain reads DGGITQSPKYLFRKEGQNVTLSCEQNLNHDAMYWYRQDPGQGLRLIYYSQIVNDFQKGDIAEGYSVSREKKESFPLTVTSAQKNPTAFYLCASSQEPNEQFFGPGTRLTVL.

This chain links TRBV29-1 with TRBJ2-4; perhaps TRBD2 as D (6 bases). The CDR3 sequence is 11 residues long. Between the trimmed V and J ends, which lost 8 bases and 7 bases, there was a span of 12 bases. CDR1 and CDR2 from the germline V gene are SQVTM and ANQGSEA. This chain's CDR3 is CSPPGRNIQYF. The DNA of the CDR3 is TGCAGCCCCCCAGGGAGGAACATTCAGTACTTC. Supplemented by reference TRBV29-1 and TRBJ2-4, the full variable domain reads SAVISQKPSRDICQRGTSLTIQCQVDSQVTMMFWYRQQPGQSLTLIATANQGSEATYESGFVIDKFPISRPNLTFSTLTVSNMSPEDSSIYLCSPPGRNIQYFGAGTRLSVL.

The chain recombines TRBV30 with TRBJ2-5; a possible D gene is TRBD1 (6 bases). The CDR3 runs to 14 residues. Germline CDR1 reads GTSNPN; CDR2 reads SVGIG (reference sequence). The germline V and J ends were trimmed by 5 bases and 4 bases, with 17 bases remaining between them. The CDR3 coding sequence is TGTGCCTGGGTTGCGAGCCCCAGGGGAGAGACCCAGTACTTC. Its translation: CAWVASPRGETQYF.

This clonotype was seen a single time. This chain uses TRBV7-2 with TRBJ2-7; 10 bases match TRBD2. The J call may be in error: the DNA end matches TRBJ2-5 better. Germline lookup yields CDR1 SGHTA and CDR2 FQGNSA. This CDR3 comprises 14 residues. CDR3 DNA: TGTGCCAGCAGCTACATAGCGGGGGGAGAGACCCAGTACTTC. The encoded protein is CASSYIAGGETQYF.

The chain joins TRBV4-3 to TRBJ2-7; D possibly matches TRBD1 or TRBD2 (6 bases each). From germline, CDR1 is LGHNA and CDR2 YSLEER. This CDR3 is built from 15 residues. V lost 4 bases to trimming and J lost 4 bases, with 17 bases between them. DNA of the CDR3: TGCGCCAGCAGCCGACTCGTCGGAGGGGGATACGAGCAGTACTTC. This encodes CASSRLVGGGYEQYF.

In DNA, the CDR3 is TGTGCCAGTATGTCCCTACGCGACGAGCAGTACTTC. The encoded protein is CASMSLRDEQYF. The V gene is TRBV19, the J gene TRBJ2-7, with unresolved D. V was cut by 7 bases and J by 5 bases, with 12 bases left in between. The CDR3 runs 12 residues. From germline, CDR1 is LNHDA and CDR2 SQIVND (reference sequence).